The T cell receptor (beta chain) under discussion was sequenced for a study of metastatic and nonmetastatic thyroid tumors. On the study more broadly: From malignant and benign thyroid patients, repertoires in blood and in tumor or nodule tissue were compared. Study findings and constraints: Benign nodules reportedly had significantly lower TCR beta diversity than malignant thyroid tumors in blood and tumor.

This CDR3 is built from 15 residues. The V segment lost 5 bases and the J segment 8 bases; nucleotides outside the gene matches: 13. Germline V gene data show CDR1 as MDHEN and CDR2 as SYDVKM. This clone has at least ten counts. What it binds is not known. Every patient was untreated before thyroid surgery. Using MiXCR, TCRdb re-called clones from the PCR reads. The table lists 32,000 or so clones, about 18% of them singletons, with about 6.6% in the top ten. The sequencing input was blood. The receptor was isolated from a male donor with papillary thyroid cancer or a benign thyroid nodule (not recorded which). Some clones in this sample may be carry-over from other donors' samples. The rearrangement uses TRBV28 and TRBJ1-2; 8 bases are a match to TRBD1. The CDR3 is CASSGLDRDFYGYTF. The CDR3 nucleotides are TGTGCCAGCAGTGGGCTGGACAGGGACTTTTACGGCTACACCTTC.